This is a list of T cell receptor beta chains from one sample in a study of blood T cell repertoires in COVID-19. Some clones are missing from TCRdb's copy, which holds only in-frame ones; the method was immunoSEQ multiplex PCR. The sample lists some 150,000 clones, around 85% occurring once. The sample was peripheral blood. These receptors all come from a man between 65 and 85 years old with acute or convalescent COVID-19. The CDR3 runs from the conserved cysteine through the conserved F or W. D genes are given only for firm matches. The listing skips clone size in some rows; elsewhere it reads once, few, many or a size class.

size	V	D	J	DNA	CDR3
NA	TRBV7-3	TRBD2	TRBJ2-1	TGTGCCAGCAGCTTAAATGGACTAGCGGACAATGAGCAGTTCTTC	CASSLNGLADNEQFF
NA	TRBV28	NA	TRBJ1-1	TGTGCCAGCAGGGAAAACAGGGCTGAGAACACTGAAGCTTTCTTT	CASRENRAENTEAFF
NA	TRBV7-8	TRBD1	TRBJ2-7	TGTGCCAGCAGCTTAAGGACAGGGGGCTCCTACGAGCAGTACTTC	CASSLRTGGSYEQYF
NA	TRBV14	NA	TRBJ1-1	TGTGCCAGCAGCCCCCTGGGAGGACCCAACACTGAAGCTTTCTTT	CASSPLGGPNTEAFF
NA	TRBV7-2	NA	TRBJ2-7	TGTGCCAGCAGCTTAGTCGAGGGGGTTTTTCCCTACGAGCAGTACTTC	CASSLVEGVFPYEQYF
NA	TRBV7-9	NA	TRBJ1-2	TGTGCCAGCAAAGCCCCCACAGACAACTATGGCTACACCTTC	CASKAPTDNYGYTF
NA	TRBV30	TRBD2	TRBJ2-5	TGTGCCTGGAGTGGGCGGGAGCAAGAGACCCAGTACTTC	CAWSGREQETQYF
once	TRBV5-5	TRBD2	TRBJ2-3	TGTGCCAGCAGCACCCTAGCGGGAGCTACAGATACGCAGTATTTT	CASSTLAGATDTQYF
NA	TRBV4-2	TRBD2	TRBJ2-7	TGTGCCAGCAGCCGCGGACTAGCGGGAGGGCCCACGGCCGAGCAGTACTTC	CASSRGLAGGPTAEQYF
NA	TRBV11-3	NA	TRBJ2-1	TGTGCCAGCAGCTTAGGCGTGACAGGAATCAATGAGCAGTTCTTC	CASSLGVTGINEQFF
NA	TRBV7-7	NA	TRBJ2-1	TGTGCTAGCAGCTTAGGCGGTTCCTACAATGAGCAGTTCTTC	CASSLGGSYNEQFF
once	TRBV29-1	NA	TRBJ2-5	TGCAGCGTTAATAGGCCTAGTCGGGGAGAGACCCAGTACTTC	CSVNRPSRGETQYF
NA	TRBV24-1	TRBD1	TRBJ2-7	TGTGCCACCAGTGCGCGGGACAGGGAGTACGAGCAGTACTTC	CATSARDREYEQYF
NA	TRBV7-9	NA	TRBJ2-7	TGTGCCAGCAGTTCGCCGTTGACAGGCTACGAGCAGTACTTC	CASSSPLTGYEQYF
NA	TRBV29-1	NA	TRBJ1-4	TGCAGCGTTGCCTCGCAGGGCCATAATGAAAAACTGTTTTTT	CSVASQGHNEKLFF
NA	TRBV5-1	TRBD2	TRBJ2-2	TGCGCCAGCAGCCACCGACTAGCGGGAGACACCGGGGAGCTGTTTTTT	CASSHRLAGDTGELFF
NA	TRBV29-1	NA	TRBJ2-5	TGCAGCGTGGGGAGATCGGTCGGAGAGACCCAGTACTTC	CSVGRSVGETQYF
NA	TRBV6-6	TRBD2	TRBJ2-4	TGTGCCAGCAGCCTTGGACCGGGAGGCATTCAGTACTTC	CASSLGPGGIQYF
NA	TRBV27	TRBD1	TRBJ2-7	TGTGCCAGCAGTTTAAGGCAGGGGGCCGCCTACGAGCAGTACTTC	CASSLRQGAAYEQYF
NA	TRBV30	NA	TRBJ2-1	TGTGCCTGGAGTGCGGGAAACTACAATGAGCAGTTCTTC	CAWSAGNYNEQFF
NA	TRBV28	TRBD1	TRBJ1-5	TGTGCCAGCAGCATCGGGACAGGGGATAGCCAGCCCCAGCATTTT	CASSIGTGDSQPQHF
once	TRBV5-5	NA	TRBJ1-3	TGTGCCAGCAGCTTTCAAGGGGAAGGAAACACCATATATTTT	CASSFQGEGNTIYF
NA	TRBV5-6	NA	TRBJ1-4	TGTGCCAGCAGCTCAACGAGAGAGGGAGAAAAACTGTTTTTT	CASSSTREGEKLFF
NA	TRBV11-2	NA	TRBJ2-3	TGTGCCAGCAGCTCGCTACTAGTACCCACAGATACGCAGTATTTT	CASSSLLVPTDTQYF
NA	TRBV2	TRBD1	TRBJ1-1	TGTGCCAGCAATTCCCAGGGGGGGAACACTGAAGCTTTCTTT	CASNSQGGNTEAFF
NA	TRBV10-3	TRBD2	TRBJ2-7	TGTGCCATCAGGGCTTCAGCGGGAGGGCCGGACGAGCAGTACTTC	CAIRASAGGPDEQYF
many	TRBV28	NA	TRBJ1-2	TGTGCCAGCAGTTCCTCAGGGGACGACTATGGCTACACCTTC	CASSSSGDDYGYTF
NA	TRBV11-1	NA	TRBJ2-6	TGTGCCAGCACCTTCTCGGGGGACCACAACGTCCTGACTTTC	CASTFSGDHNVLTF
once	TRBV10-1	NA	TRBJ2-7	TGCGCCAGCAGTGAGTCAAATAACGAGCAGTACTTC	CASSESNNEQYF
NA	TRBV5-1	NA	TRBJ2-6	TGCGCCAGCAGCCTGCTGACAAGCTCTGGGGCCAACGTCCTGACTTTC	CASSLLTSSGANVLTF
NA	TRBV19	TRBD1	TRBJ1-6	TGTGCCAGTAGTCCGGGACAGAGTTATTCACCCCTCCACTTT	CASSPGQSYSPLHF
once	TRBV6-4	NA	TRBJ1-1	TGTGCCAGCGCGAGGGAGGGGGGCACTGAAGCTTTCTTT	CASAREGGTEAFF
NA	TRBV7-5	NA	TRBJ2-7	TGTGCCAGAAGCCTCCGGGACAGGAGTGATGAGCAGTACTTC	CARSLRDRSDEQYF
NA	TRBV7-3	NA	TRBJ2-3	TGTGCCAGCAGCTTTACTATTGGGGCTACGCAGTATTTT	CASSFTIGATQYF
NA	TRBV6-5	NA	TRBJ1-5	TGTGCCAGCAGTTACCGACAGGAAGGGCAGCCCCAGCATTTT	CASSYRQEGQPQHF